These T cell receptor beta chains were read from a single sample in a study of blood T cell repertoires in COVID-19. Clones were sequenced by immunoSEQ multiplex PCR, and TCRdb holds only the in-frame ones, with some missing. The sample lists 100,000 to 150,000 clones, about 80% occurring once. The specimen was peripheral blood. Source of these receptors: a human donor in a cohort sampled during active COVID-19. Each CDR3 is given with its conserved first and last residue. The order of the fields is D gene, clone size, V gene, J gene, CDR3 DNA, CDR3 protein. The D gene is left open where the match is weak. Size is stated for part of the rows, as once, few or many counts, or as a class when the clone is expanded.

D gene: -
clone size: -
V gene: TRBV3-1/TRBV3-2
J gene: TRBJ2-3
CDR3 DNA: TGTGCCAGCAGCCTCGGACTGTCAGATACGCAGTATTTT
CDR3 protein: CASSLGLSDTQYF

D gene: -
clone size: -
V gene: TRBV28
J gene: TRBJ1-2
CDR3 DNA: TGTGCCAGCAGGGGCAGATTCTATGGCTACACCTTC
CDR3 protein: CASRGRFYGYTF

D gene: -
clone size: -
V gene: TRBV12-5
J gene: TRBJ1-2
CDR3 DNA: TGTGCTAGTGGTTTGGGACAGGCCCTAAGGGGCTACACCTTC
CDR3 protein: CASGLGQALRGYTF

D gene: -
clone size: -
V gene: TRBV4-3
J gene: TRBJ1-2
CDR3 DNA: TGCGCCAGCAGCCTTACCGGGACAAGGGGCGGCTACACCTTC
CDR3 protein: CASSLTGTRGGYTF

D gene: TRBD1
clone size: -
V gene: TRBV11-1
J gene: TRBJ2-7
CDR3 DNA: TGTGCCAGCAGCGAGGGACAGACCTACGAGCAGTACTTC
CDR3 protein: CASSEGQTYEQYF

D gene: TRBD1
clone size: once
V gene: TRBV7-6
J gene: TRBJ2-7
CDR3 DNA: TGTGCCAGCAGCTCTAACCCGGGTTACAGGGGGAGCTCCTACGAGCAGTACTTC
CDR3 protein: CASSSNPGYRGSSYEQYF

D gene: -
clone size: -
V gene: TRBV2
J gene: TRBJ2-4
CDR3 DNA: TGTGCCAGTCTAGTTAGAGGGGGTCCTATTCAGTACTTC
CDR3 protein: CASLVRGGPIQYF

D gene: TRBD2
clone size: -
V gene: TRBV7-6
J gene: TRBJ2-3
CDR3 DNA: TGTGCCAGCAGCCGCGGGGCGGGAGGGCCGTTTGGTACGCAGTATTTT
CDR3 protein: CASSRGAGGPFGTQYF

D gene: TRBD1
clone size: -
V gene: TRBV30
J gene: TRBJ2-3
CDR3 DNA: TGTGCCTGGAGTTCTCCGGGACAGGGGGGGGATACGCAGTATTTT
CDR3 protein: CAWSSPGQGGDTQYF

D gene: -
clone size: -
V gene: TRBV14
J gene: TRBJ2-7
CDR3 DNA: TGTGCCAGCAGCCAGGAGGGCCGATTCTCCTACGAGCAGTACTTC
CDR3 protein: CASSQEGRFSYEQYF

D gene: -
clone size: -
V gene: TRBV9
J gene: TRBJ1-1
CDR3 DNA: TGTGCCAGCAGCGTAGGGTACATGAACACTGAAGCTTTCTTT
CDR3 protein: CASSVGYMNTEAFF

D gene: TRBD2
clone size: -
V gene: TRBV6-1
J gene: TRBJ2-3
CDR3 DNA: TGTGCCAGCAGTGAGGGACTAAGCGGGACCTGGAGCACAGATACGCAGTATTTT
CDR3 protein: CASSEGLSGTWSTDTQYF

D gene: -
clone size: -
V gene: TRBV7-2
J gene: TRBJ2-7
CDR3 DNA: TGTGCCAGCAGCTTAACGGTCTACGAGCAGTACTTC
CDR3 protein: CASSLTVYEQYF

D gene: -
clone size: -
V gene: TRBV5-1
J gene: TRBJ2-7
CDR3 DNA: TGCGCCAGCGGATTGGGCCCGCCGGGGACCTACGAGCAGTACTTC
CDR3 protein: CASGLGPPGTYEQYF

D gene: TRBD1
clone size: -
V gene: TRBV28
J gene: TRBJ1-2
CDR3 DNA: TGTGCCAGCAGTACTATGACAGGGGGCATCCCCTATGGCTACACCTTC
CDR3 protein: CASSTMTGGIPYGYTF

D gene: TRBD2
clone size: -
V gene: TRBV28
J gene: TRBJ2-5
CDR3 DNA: TGTGCCAGCAGGTCGACTAGCGGGAGGGCCGGAGAGACCCAGTACTTC
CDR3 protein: CASRSTSGRAGETQYF

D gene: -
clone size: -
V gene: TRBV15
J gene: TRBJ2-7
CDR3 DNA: TGTGCCACCAGCAGAGCCGGGACCGGGGGTCACGAGCAGTACTTC
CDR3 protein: CATSRAGTGGHEQYF

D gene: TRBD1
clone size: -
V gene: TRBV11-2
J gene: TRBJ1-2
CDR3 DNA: TGTGCCAGCAGCTTAGACCCGGGACAGCCCTATGGCTACACCTTC
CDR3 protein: CASSLDPGQPYGYTF

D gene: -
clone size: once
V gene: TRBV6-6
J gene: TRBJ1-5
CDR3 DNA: TGTGCCAGCAGTTACTTTGTCGGTCAGCCCCAGCATTTT
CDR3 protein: CASSYFVGQPQHF

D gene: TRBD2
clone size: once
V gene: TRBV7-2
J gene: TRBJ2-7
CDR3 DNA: TGTGCCAGCAGCCCGGGACTAGCGGGAGGCGAGCAGTACTTC
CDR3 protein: CASSPGLAGGEQYF

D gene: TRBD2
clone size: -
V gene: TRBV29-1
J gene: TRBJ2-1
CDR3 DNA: TGCAGTGGAAAACTAGCGGTCGGGGAGCAGTTCTTC
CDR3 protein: CSGKLAVGEQFF

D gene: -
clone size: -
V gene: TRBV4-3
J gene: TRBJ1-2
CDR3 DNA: TGCGCCAGCAGCCAAGTAATAGGGGCGGGCTACACCTTC
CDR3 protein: CASSQVIGAGYTF